Listed here is a single T cell receptor (beta chain). Its antigen is undetermined. The junction differs from germline at one of its ends, possibly a read error. RNA transcripts yielded amplified TCR beta CDR3 regions. First-round RT-PCR relied on HTBI primers, and a second-round multiplex PCR came next. TCRdb used MiXCR to reprocess the multiplex PCR reads, holding one entry per CDR3 protein. Of 200,000 to 250,000 distinct CDR3 sequences listed, 20% to 25% are singletons. The length of the CDR3 is 14 residues. CDR1 SGHAT and CDR2 FQNNGV come from the germline V gene. Orbital computed tomography, together with clinical symptoms, serum thyroxine, TRAb and thyroid ultrasound, was used for diagnosis. This sample is drawn from a study of Graves' ophthalmopathy and Graves' hyperthyroidism. Study at large: Researchers obtained peripheral blood at initial diagnosis, before any treatment had begun.

General study results and limits: Separation of ophthalmopathy from stable hyperthyroidism was achieved by a 13-signature model, at about 91% sensitivity and under 82% specificity. Most thyroid-expanded clonotypes exceeding 0.001 frequency were also found in blood.

This rearrangement joins TRBV11-2 to TRBJ2-7, with TRBD1 identical over 8 bases. Sequenced input: peripheral blood. This clonotype originated in a woman in her fifties or sixties with Graves' ophthalmopathy. The CDR3 DNA reads as TGCGCCAGCAGCCACGGGGACAGGCCCGACGAGCAGTACTTC. It codes for CASSHGDRPDEQYF. The variable domain in full, with the rest retrieved from reference TRBV11-2 and TRBJ2-7, is EAGVAQSPRYKIIEKRQSVAFWCNPISGHATLYWYQQILGQGPKLLIQFQNNGVVDDSQLPKDRFSAERLKGVDSTLKIQPAKLEDSAVYLCASSHGDRPDEQYFGPGTRLTVT.